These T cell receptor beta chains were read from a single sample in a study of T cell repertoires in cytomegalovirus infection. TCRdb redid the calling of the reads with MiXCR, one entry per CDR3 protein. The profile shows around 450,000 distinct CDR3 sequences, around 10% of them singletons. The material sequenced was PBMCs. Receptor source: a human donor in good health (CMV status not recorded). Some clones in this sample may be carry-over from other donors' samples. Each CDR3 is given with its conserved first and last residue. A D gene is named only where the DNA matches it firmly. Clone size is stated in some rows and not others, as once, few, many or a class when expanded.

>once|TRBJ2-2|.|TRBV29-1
TGCACCGGACAGCGCGGGGACGGGGAGCTGTTTTTT
CTGQRGDGELFF
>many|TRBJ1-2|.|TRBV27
TGTGCCAGCAGTTCTCCGGTCTATGGCTACACCTTC
CASSSPVYGYTF
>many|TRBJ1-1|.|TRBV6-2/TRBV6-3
TGTGCCAGCAGTGGAAAGGAAGCTTTCTTT
CASSGKEAFF
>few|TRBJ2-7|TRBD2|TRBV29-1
TGCAGCGTTAGCGGGAGGGGAACCTACGAGCAGTACTTC
CSVSGRGTYEQYF
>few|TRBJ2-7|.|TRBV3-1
TGTGCCAGCAGCCAGCTCGTCTACGAGCAGTACTTC
CASSQLVYEQYF
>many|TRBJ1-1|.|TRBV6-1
TGTGCCAGCAGTGAATCGGGATCCAACACTGAAGCTTTCTTT
CASSESGSNTEAFF
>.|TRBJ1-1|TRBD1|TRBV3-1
TGTGCCAGCAGCCAAAGGGATGAGGGACAGAAAGCTTTCTTT
CASSQRDEGQKAFF
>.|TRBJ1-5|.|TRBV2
TGTGCCAGCAGTGAAGCGCTTGGGGGGGCCAGCAATCAGCCCCAGCATTTT
CASSEALGGASNQPQHF
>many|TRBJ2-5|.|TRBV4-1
TGCGCCAGCAGCTCTTCGAGGGTTGTACAAGAGACCCAGTACTTC
CASSSSRVVQETQYF
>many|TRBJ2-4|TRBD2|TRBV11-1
TGTGCCAGCAGCTCCTTGAGCGGGGGGGGAAACATTCAGTACTTC
CASSSLSGGGNIQYF
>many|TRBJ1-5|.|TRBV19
TGTGCCAGTAGTATAAACCGCCTCGACGGTAGCAATCAGCCCCAGCATTTT
CASSINRLDGSNQPQHF
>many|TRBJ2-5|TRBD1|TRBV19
TGTGCCAGTAGTATTAGGGGGCGAGAGACCCAGTACTTC
CASSIRGRETQYF
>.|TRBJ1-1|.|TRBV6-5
TGTGCCAGCAGACCGATAGGAGGGGCTAAGACTGAAGCTTTCTTT
CASRPIGGAKTEAFF
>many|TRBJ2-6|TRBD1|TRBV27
TGTGCCAGCAGTTTATACCGGACAGGCAACTCTGGGGCCAACGTCCTGACTTTC
CASSLYRTGNSGANVLTF
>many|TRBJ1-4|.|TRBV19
TGTGCCAGTACCCCCCTGGACCGGAGGGAGGAAAAACTGTTTTTT
CASTPLDRREEKLFF
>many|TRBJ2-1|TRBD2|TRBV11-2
TGTGCCAGCCGAGTCGGCGGGGGCTACAATGAGCAGTTCTTC
CASRVGGGYNEQFF
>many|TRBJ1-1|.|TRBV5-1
TGCGCCAGCAGCTTGGGTCCTGGGGCACCGAACACTGAAGCTTTCTTT
CASSLGPGAPNTEAFF
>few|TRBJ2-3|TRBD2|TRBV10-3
TGTGCCATCAGAATAGCGGGGGGACGAGATACGCAGTATTTT
CAIRIAGGRDTQYF
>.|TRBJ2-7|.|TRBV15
TGTGCCACCAGCAGAGGGGAGGAGATCTCCTACGAGCAGTACTTC
CATSRGEEISYEQYF
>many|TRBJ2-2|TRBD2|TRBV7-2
TGTGCCAGCAGTTTTAGCGGGAGCAGAAACACCGGGGAGCTGTTTTTT
CASSFSGSRNTGELFF
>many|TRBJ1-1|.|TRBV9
TGTGCCAGCAGCGCACAGGGACATACTGAAGCTTTCTTT
CASSAQGHTEAFF
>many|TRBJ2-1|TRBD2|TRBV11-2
TGTGCCAGCAGCTTGGGAAGGAGAACCTCGGGAGGGATGAAGTTCTTC
CASSLGRRTSGGMKFF
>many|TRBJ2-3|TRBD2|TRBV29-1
TGCAGCGTTGTAACGCCCCAGCGGGGAGTAGATACGCAGTATTTT
CSVVTPQRGVDTQYF
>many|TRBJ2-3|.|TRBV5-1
TGCGCCAGCAGCCGCGGCCTTAGCGGTACCGGCACAGATACGCAGTATTTT
CASSRGLSGTGTDTQYF
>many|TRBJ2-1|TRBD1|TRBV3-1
TGTGCCAGCAGCCAAGACCGGACAGGGGCAGGGTCCTACAATGAGCAGTTCTTC
CASSQDRTGAGSYNEQFF
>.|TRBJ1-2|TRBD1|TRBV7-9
TGTGCCAGCAGCTTCGGGACAGACGGTGTGGTCTATGGCTACACCTTC
CASSFGTDGVVYGYTF
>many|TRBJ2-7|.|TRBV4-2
TGTGCCAGCAGCCAAGATGGGACCTCCTTTGACGAGCAGTACTTC
CASSQDGTSFDEQYF
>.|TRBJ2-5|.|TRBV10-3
TGTGCCATCAGTGAGGTAGTAGATCAAGAGACCCAGTACTTC
CAISEVVDQETQYF
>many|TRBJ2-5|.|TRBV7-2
TGTGCCAGCAGCTTAGGGGAGGTCGGGACCCAGTACTTC
CASSLGEVGTQYF
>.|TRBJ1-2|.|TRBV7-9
TGTGCCAGCAGCCCAGTTCAAGGACTGCTTGATGGCTACACCTTC
CASSPVQGLLDGYTF
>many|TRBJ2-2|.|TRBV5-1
TGCGCCAGCAGCTTGGGGGTCAACTCGTTCGGGACCGGGGAGCTGTTTTTT
CASSLGVNSFGTGELFF
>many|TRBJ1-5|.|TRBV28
TGTGCCAGCAGTCACCCTGGGGGGAACAGCAATCAGCCCCAGCATTTT
CASSHPGGNSNQPQHF
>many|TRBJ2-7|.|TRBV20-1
TGCAGTGCTAGAGGCCCCCCAGGGTCCTACGAGCAGTACTTC
CSARGPPGSYEQYF
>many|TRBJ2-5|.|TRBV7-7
TGTGCCAGCAGCTTCAAGGGGCAGGAGACCCAGTACTTC
CASSFKGQETQYF
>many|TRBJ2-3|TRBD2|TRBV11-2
TGTGCCAGCAGCTTAGGCGGGAGGAATACAGATACGCAGTATTTT
CASSLGGRNTDTQYF
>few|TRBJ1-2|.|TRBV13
TGTGCCAGCAGCTCCCCAGGGGTTGGGGCCGGAGAAAACTATGGCTACACCTTC
CASSSPGVGAGENYGYTF
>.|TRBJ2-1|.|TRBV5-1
TGCGCCAGCAGCTTGGGAGGCTCTACTCCGTTCTTC
CASSLGGSTPFF
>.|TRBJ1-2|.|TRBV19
TGTGCCAGTAATGGGGGGGCTAACTATGGCTACACCTTC
CASNGGANYGYTF
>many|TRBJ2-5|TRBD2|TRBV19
TGTGCCAGTAGTATCAGGACTAGCGGACGAAACCAAGAGACCCAGTACTTC
CASSIRTSGRNQETQYF
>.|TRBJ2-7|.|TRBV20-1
TGCAGTGCTAGTCGCCGGGACCGCGGACCCGAGCAGTACTTC
CSASRRDRGPEQYF
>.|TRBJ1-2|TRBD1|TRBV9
TGTGCCAGCAGCTCTCACAGGGGCGCGAACCCTGGGGACTATGGCTACACCTTC
CASSSHRGANPGDYGYTF
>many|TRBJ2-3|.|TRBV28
TGTGCCAGCAGTTCGGGAGAGATCACAGATACGCAGTATTTT
CASSSGEITDTQYF
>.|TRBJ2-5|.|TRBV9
TGTGCCAGCAGCGCACACGGGACCAACGTGGGGGAGACCCAGTACTTC
CASSAHGTNVGETQYF
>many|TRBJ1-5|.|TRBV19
TGTGCCAGTAGTATTGGGGATAGCAATCAGCCCCAGCATTTT
CASSIGDSNQPQHF
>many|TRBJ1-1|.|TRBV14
TGTGCCAGCAGCCAGAAGACAGGTTCCGACACTGAAGCTTTCTTT
CASSQKTGSDTEAFF
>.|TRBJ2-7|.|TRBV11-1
TGTGCCAGCAGCCTCCCTCGCGGTAGGTACGAGCAGTACTTC
CASSLPRGRYEQYF